A selection of T cell receptor beta chains follows, all from one sample in a study of T cells in localized non-small cell lung cancer. Measured with immunoSEQ multiplex PCR; TCRdb has only the in-frame clones, and not every one. The sample lists about 59,000 clones; 70% to 90% were seen once. The sequences come from peripheral blood, collected before any cancer treatment. These receptors came from a man between 40 and 69 years old with stage I squamous cell lung carcinoma. CDR3s include the opening cysteine and the closing phenylalanine or tryptophan. D genes are given only for firm matches. Size is stated for part of the rows, as once, few or many counts, or as a class when the clone is expanded.

clone_size j_call d_call v_call cdr3_aa cdr3_nt
. TRBJ2-1 TRBD1 TRBV11-3 CASSLKGGQVGEQFF TGTGCCAGCAGCTTAAAGGGGGGACAGGTCGGTGAGCAGTTCTTC
. TRBJ2-1 TRBD2 TRBV10-1 CASSESGLAGDEQFF TGCGCCAGCAGTGAGTCGGGACTAGCGGGAGATGAGCAGTTCTTC
. TRBJ2-7 TRBD1 TRBV25-1 CASRDRLSAEQYF TGTGCCAGCCGGGACAGGCTCTCCGCCGAGCAGTACTTC
. TRBJ1-4 TRBD1 TRBV2 CASRGGTGPNEKLFF TGTGCCAGCAGGGGGGGGACAGGGCCTAATGAAAAACTGTTTTTT
. TRBJ2-2 TRBD1 TRBV19 CASSGQVAGELFF TGTGCCAGTAGCGGACAGGTGGCCGGGGAGCTGTTTTTT
few TRBJ2-1 . TRBV5-1 CASSLGGPGEDNEQFF TGCGCCAGCAGCTTGGGGGGCCCGGGGGAAGACAATGAGCAGTTCTTC
. TRBJ2-1 . TRBV9 CASSSQYGSSYNEQFF TGTGCCAGCAGCAGCCAATACGGGAGCTCCTACAATGAGCAGTTCTTC
. TRBJ2-7 . TRBV19 CASGFGNEQYF TGTGCCAGTGGGTTCGGGAACGAGCAGTACTTC
few TRBJ2-2 . TRBV19 CASSPQTNTGELFF TGTGCCAGTAGTCCACAGACGAACACCGGGGAGCTGTTTTTT
. TRBJ1-2 . TRBV19 CASSTSIRIPNYGYTF TGTGCCAGTAGTACCTCAATACGAATTCCTAACTATGGCTACACCTTC
. TRBJ1-2 . TRBV19 CASSAWRAANYGYTF TGTGCCAGTAGTGCATGGAGGGCAGCTAACTATGGCTACACCTTC
. TRBJ1-5 . TRBV10-3 CAISVGQPNQPQHF TGTGCCATCAGTGTTGGACAGCCCAATCAGCCCCAGCATTTT
. TRBJ2-7 TRBD2 TRBV7-6 CASSPRTSGPLRAYEQYF TGTGCCAGCAGCCCCCGGACTAGCGGCCCCCTGAGGGCCTACGAGCAGTACTTC
. TRBJ2-1 . TRBV29-1 CSVGRLISSYNEQFF TGCAGCGTTGGTCGCTTAATTAGCTCCTACAATGAGCAGTTCTTC
. TRBJ1-3 . TRBV7-6 CASSLGGSGNTIYF TGTGCCAGCAGCTTGGGGGGTTCTGGAAACACCATATATTTT
once TRBJ2-7 . TRBV10-3 CAISLDSSYEQYF TGTGCCATCAGCCTGGACAGTTCCTACGAGCAGTACTTC
. TRBJ2-2 . TRBV11-3 CASTLHSGNTGELFF TGTGCCAGCACCCTCCATTCGGGAAACACCGGGGAGCTGTTTTTT
once TRBJ1-3 . TRBV29-1 CSGSTVGSGNTIYF TGCAGCGGCTCGACAGTTGGCTCTGGAAACACCATATATTTT
. TRBJ2-7 TRBD2 TRBV18 CASSHPGAGYSYEQYF TGTGCCAGCTCACACCCGGGAGCGGGGTACTCCTACGAGCAGTACTTC
once TRBJ2-7 TRBD2 TRBV6-5 CASSLNLAGQGEQYF TGTGCCAGCAGTCTGAACCTAGCGGGTCAAGGCGAGCAGTACTTC
. TRBJ2-5 TRBD2 TRBV5-1 CASSSRGGETQYF TGCGCCAGCAGCTCCCGGGGGGGAGAGACCCAGTACTTC
. TRBJ1-1 . TRBV30 CAWGSSLYTEAFF TGTGCCTGGGGATCCTCGTTGTACACTGAAGCTTTCTTT
. TRBJ1-5 . TRBV6-6 CASSYIFPSGNQPQHF TGTGCCAGCAGTTACATTTTCCCGAGTGGCAATCAGCCCCAGCATTTT
. TRBJ1-3 TRBD1 TRBV13 CASSPGGSLSGNTIYF TGTGCCAGCTCCCCAGGGGGGAGCCTCTCTGGAAACACCATATATTTT
. TRBJ2-2 . TRBV5-1 CASGGRSFTGELFF TGCGCCAGCGGGGGACGTTCGTTCACCGGGGAGCTGTTTTTT
once TRBJ2-7 . TRBV6-5 CASSEGSVGYEQYF TGTGCCAGCAGTGAAGGGAGCGTGGGGTACGAGCAGTACTTC
. TRBJ2-7 . TRBV19 CASSPTALIGEQYF TGTGCCAGTAGCCCGACAGCCCTAATAGGTGAGCAGTACTTC
. TRBJ1-3 . TRBV5-4 CASSLAGTGNTIYF TGTGCCAGCAGCTTGGCAGGGACTGGAAACACCATATATTTT
. TRBJ2-3 TRBD2 TRBV5-1 CASSPSPTSGGDTQYF TGCGCCAGCAGCCCCTCCCCGACTAGCGGGGGGGATACGCAGTATTTT